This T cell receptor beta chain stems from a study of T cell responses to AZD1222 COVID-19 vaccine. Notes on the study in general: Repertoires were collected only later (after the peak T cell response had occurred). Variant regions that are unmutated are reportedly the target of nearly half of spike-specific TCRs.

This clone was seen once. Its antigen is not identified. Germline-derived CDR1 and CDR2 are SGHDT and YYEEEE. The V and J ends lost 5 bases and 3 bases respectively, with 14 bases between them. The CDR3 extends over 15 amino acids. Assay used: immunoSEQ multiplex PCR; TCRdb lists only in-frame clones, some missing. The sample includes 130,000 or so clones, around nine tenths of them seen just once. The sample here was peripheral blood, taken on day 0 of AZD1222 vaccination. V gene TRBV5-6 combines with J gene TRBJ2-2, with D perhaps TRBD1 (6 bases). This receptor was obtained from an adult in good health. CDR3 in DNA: TGTGCCAGCAGTACAGGGTTGGAGTACACCGGGGAGCTGTTTTTT. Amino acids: CASSTGLEYTGELFF.